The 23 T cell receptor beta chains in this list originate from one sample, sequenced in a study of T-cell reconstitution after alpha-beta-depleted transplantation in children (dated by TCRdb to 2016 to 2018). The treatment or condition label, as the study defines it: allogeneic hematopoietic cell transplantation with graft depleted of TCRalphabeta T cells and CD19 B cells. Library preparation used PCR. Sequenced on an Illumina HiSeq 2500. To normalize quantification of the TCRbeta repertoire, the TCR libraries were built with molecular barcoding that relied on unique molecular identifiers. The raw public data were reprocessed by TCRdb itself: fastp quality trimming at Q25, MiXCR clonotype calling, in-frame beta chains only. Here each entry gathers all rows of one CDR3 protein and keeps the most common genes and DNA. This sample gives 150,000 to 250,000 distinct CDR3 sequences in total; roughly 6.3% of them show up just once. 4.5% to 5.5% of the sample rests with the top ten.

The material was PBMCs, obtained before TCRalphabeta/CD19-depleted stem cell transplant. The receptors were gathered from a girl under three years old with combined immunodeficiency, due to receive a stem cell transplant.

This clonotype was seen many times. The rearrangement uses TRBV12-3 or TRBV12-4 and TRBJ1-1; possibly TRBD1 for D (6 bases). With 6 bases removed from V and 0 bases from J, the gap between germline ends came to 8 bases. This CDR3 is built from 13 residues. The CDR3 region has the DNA TGTGCCAGCAGACAGGGCGTGAACACTGAAGCTTTCTTT. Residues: CASRQGVNTEAFF.

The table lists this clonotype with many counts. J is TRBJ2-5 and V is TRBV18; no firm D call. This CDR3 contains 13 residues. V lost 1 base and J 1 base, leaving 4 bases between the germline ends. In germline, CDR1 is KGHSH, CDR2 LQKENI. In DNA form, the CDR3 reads TGTGCCAGCTCACCACAAACCCAAGAGACCCAGTACTTC. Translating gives CASSPQTQETQYF.

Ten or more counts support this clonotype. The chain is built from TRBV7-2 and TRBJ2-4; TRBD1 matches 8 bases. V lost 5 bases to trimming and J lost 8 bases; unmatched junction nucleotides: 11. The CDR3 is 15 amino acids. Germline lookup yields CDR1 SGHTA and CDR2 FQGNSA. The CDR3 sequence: CASSLGQGVMHIQYF. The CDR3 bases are TGTGCCAGCAGCCTCGGACAGGGTGTCATGCACATTCAGTACTTC.

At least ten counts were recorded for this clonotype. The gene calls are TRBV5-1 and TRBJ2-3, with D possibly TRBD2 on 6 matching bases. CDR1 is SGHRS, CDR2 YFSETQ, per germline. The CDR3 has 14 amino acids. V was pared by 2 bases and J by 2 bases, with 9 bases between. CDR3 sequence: CASSFTGDTDTQYF. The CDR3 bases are TGCGCCAGCAGCTTTACGGGGGACACAGATACGCAGTATTTT.

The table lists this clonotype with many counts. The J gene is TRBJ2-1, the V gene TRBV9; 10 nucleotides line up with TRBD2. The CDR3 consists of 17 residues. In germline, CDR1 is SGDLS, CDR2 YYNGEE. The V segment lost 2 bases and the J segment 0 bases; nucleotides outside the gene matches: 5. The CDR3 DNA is TGTGCCAGCAGCGTTGCTAGCGGGGGCCTCTCCTACAATGAGCAGTTCTTC. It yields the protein CASSVASGGLSYNEQFF. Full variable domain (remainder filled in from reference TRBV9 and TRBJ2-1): DSGVTQTPKHLITATGQRVTLRCSPRSGDLSVYWYQQSLDQGLQFLIQYYNGEERAKGNILERFSAQQFPDLHSELNLSSLELGDSALYFCASSVASGGLSYNEQFFGPGTRLTVL.

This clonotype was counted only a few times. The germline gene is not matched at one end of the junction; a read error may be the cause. The CDR3 region is CTSSLAGQATGTNEKLFF. CDR3 sequence (DNA): TGTACCAGCAGTTTAGCAGGGCAGGCCACCGGAACTAATGAAAAACTGTTTTTT. This chain joins TRBV3-1 and TRBJ1-4, with TRBD1 as a possible D gene (5 bases). Germline-derived CDR1 and CDR2 are LGHDT and YNNKEL (reference sequence). The CDR3 has 18 amino acids.

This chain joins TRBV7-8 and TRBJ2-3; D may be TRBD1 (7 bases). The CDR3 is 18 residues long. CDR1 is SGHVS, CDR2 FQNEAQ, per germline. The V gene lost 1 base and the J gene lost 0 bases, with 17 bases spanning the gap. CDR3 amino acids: CASSLGARRGRSTDTQYF. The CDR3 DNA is TGTGCCAGCAGCTTAGGTGCGAGGAGGGGGCGAAGCACAGATACGCAGTATTTT.

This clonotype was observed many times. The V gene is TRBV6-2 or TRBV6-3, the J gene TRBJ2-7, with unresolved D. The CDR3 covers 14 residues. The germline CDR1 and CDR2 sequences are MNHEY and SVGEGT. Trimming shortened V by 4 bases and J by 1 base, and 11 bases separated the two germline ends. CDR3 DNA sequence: TGTGCCAGCAGTTTTGAGACGGTTTCCTACGAGCAGTACTTC. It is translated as CASSFETVSYEQYF.

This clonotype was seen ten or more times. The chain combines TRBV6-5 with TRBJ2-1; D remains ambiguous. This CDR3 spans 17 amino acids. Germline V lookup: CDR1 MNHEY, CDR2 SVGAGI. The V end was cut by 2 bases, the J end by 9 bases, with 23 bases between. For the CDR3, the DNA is TGTGCCAGCAGTTACGGCTGGGGTAGGTCACTTGATAGTGAGCAGTTCTTC. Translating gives CASSYGWGRSLDSEQFF.

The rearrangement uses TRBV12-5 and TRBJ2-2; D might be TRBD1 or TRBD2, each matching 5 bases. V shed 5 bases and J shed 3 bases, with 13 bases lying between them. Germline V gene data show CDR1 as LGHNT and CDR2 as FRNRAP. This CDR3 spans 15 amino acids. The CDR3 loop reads CASGTGPTDTGELFF. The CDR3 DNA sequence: TGTGCTAGTGGTACGGGACCGACGGACACCGGGGAGCTGTTTTTT.

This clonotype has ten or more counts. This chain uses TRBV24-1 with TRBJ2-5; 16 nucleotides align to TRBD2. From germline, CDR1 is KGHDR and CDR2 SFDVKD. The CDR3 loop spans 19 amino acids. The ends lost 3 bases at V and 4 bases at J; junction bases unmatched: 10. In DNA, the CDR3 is TGTGCCACCAGTGATCGCCGTGGGACTAGCGGGGGGGCGCGAGAGACCCAGTACTTC. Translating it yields CATSDRRGTSGGARETQYF.

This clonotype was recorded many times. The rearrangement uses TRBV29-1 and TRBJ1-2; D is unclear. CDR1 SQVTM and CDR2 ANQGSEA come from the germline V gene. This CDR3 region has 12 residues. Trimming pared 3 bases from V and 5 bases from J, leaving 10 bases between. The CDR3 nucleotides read TGCAGCGTTGATATCCCTGGGTATGGCTACACCTTC. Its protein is CSVDIPGYGYTF.

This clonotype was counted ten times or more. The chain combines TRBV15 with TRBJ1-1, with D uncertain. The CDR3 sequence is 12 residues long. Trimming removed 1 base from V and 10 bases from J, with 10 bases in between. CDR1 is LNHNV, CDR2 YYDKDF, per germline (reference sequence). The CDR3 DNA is TGTGCCACCAGCAGAGCCCTGAGCCGAGCTTTCTTT. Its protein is CATSRALSRAFF.

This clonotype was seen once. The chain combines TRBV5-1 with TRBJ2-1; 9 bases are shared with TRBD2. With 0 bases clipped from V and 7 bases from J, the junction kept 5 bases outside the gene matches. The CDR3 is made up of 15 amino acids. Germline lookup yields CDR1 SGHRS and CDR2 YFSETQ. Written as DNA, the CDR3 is TGCGCCAGCAGCTTGGTACTAGCGGGTATGAATGAGCAGTTCTTC. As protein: CASSLVLAGMNEQFF.

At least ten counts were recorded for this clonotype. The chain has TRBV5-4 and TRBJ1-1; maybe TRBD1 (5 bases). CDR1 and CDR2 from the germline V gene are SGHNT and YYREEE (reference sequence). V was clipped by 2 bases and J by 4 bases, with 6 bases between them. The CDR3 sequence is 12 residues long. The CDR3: CASSLRGTEAFF. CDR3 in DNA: TGTGCCAGCAGCTTAAGGGGCACTGAAGCTTTCTTT.

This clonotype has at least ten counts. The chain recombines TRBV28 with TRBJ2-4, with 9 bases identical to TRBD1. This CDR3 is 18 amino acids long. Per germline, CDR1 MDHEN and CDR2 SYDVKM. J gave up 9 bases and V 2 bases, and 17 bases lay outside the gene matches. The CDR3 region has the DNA TGTGCCAGCAGTTTAGGCTACGGCTTAGGGACAGGGTTTAGCATTCAGTACTTC. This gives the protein CASSLGYGLGTGFSIQYF.

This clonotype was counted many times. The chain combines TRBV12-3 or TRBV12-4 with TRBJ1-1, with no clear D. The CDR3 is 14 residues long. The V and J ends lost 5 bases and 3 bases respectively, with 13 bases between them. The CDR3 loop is CASSPYSLHTEAFF. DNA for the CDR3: TGTGCCAGCAGTCCCTACAGCCTCCACACTGAAGCTTTCTTT.

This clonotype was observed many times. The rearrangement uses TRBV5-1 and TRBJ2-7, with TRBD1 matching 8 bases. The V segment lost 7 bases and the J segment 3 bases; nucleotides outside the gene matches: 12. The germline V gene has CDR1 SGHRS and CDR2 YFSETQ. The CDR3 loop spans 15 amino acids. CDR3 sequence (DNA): TGCGCCAGCGGCTCCGGGACAGGATTAGTCTACGAGCAGTACTTC. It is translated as CASGSGTGLVYEQYF.

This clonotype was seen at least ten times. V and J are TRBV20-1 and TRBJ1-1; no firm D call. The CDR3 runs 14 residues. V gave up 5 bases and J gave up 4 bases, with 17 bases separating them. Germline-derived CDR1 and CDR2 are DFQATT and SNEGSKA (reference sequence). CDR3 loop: CSAANPGPLTEAFF. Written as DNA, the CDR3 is TGCAGTGCTGCAAACCCCGGGCCCCTCACTGAAGCTTTCTTT.

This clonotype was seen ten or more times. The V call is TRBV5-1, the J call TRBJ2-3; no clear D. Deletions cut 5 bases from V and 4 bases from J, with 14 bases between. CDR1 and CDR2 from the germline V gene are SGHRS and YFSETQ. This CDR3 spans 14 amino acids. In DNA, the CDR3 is TGCGCCAGCAGGGCTGGTCTAGGGCCAGATACGCAGTATTTT. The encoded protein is CASRAGLGPDTQYF.

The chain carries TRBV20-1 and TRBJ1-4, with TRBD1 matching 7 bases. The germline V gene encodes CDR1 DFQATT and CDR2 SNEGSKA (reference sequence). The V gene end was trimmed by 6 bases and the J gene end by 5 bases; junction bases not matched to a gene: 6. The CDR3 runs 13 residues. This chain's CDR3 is CSASGQENEKLFF. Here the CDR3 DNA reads TGCAGTGCCTCCGGACAGGAAAATGAAAAACTGTTTTTT.

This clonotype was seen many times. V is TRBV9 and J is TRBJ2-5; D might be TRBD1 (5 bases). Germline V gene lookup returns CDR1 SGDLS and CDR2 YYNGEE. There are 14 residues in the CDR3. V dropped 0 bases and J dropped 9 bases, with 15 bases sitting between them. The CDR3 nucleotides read TGTGCCAGCAGCGTAGAAACAGGCCTTGGGGCCCAGTACTTC. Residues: CASSVETGLGAQYF.

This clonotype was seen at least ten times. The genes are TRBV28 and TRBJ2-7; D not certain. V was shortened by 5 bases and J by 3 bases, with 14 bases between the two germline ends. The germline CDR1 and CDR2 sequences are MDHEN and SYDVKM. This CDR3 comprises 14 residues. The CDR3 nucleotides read TGTGCCAGCAGTCCCCAACCCCTAGGCTACGAGCAGTACTTC. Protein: CASSPQPLGYEQYF.